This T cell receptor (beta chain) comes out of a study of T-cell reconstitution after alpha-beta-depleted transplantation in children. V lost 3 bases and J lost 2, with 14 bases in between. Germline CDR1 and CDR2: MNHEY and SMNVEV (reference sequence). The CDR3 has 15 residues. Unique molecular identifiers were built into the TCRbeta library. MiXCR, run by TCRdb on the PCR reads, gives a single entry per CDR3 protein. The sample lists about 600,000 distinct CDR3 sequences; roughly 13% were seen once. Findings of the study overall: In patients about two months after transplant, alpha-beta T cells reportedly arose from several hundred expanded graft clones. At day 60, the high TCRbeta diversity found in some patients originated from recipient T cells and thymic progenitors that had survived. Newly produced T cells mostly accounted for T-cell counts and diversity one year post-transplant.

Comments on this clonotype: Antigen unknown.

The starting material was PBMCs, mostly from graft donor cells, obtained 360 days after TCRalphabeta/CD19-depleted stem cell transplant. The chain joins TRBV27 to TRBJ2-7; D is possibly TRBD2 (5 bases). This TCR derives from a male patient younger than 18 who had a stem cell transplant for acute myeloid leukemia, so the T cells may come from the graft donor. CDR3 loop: CASSFLQLAPYEQYF. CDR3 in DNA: TGTGCCAGCAGTTTTCTCCAGCTAGCCCCCTACGAGCAGTACTTC.